These 2 T cell receptor beta chains were sequenced from one sample in a study of OX40 agonist ivuxolimab in advanced cancers. Sequencing used immunoSEQ multiplex PCR; TCRdb keeps in-frame clones, though not all of them. The data show approximately 100,000 clones, 70% to 90% seen once. Source: CD4+ or CD8+ T cells sorted from blood, taken in a trial of the OX40 agonist ivuxolimab. These receptors were taken from an adult with an advanced solid tumor such as melanoma, head and neck, liver or kidney cancer.

V and J are TRBV29-1 and TRBJ2-7; 8 bases map to TRBD1. CDR3 size: 13 residues. CDR1 SQVTM and CDR2 ANQGSEA come from the germline V gene. The junction had 7 bases not matched to a gene; V was cut back by 7 bases and J by 2 bases. The CDR3 region has the DNA TGCAGCGGGGGAGGACAGGGAGCCTACGAGCAGTACTTC. Protein: CSGGGQGAYEQYF.

There are a few counts of this clone. The CDR3, as DNA: TGTGCCAGTAGCAGGAGCAATCAGCCCCAGCATTTT. This gives the protein CASSRSNQPQHF. The rearrangement links TRBV19 to TRBJ1-5; D is unclear. The germline V gene encodes CDR1 LNHDA and CDR2 SQIVND (reference sequence). V lost 6 bases, J lost 1 base, and 4 bases lay in between. This CDR3 is 12 amino acids long.